The clone carrying this T cell receptor beta chain was seen only a few times. The sample carries other DNA sequences with the same CDR3. This sample stems from a study of blood T cell repertoires in COVID-19. Background on the study: Sites across the United States, Italy and Spain contributed samples from acute and convalescent COVID-19. From T cells, B-cell-depleted T cells, or PBMCs came the material, which was cDNA or gDNA.

Germline values: CDR1 LGHDT, CDR2 YNNKEL (reference sequence). The CDR3 loop spans 14 amino acids. Trimming removed 2 bases from V and 3 bases from J, with 8 bases in between. The authors' processing: Reference gene primer amplification gave estimated nucleated cell counts. TCRdb's copy holds only in-frame clones and misses some; the assay was immunoSEQ multiplex PCR. For V, J and clone size, that table is used; D and trimming come from the DNA. The profile covers approximately 300,000 clones, with just under 85% appearing a single time and less than 4.5% taken by the ten largest. Sequencing was carried out using peripheral blood. The J gene is TRBJ2-1, the V gene TRBV3-1 (or the pseudogene TRBV3-2); D is unclear. The source of this sequence is a woman in her fifties or sixties with active or convalescent COVID-19. This CDR3 reads CASSQLGSYNEQFF. The CDR3, as DNA: TGTGCCAGCAGCCAATTGGGCAGCTACAATGAGCAGTTCTTC.